The source of this TCR beta chain is a study of vaccination effects on CD4 cells after COVID-19. Comments on this clone: Its antigen is not identified.

Assay used: immunoSEQ multiplex PCR; TCRdb lists only in-frame clones, some missing. This table holds tens of thousands of clones, 81% found once. With V trimmed by 2 bases and J by 5 bases, 8 bases remained unmatched. The CDR3 length is 15 residues. CDR1 and CDR2 (germline): SNHLY, FYNNEI. With the ViraFEST assay, the study expanded antigen-specific CD4+ T cells using viral peptide pools, then sequenced them. The culture ran for around 10 days before CD4+ T cells were isolated. Vaccination of participants consisted of two doses of either the BNT162b2 or mRNA-1273 vaccine. It was on days 3 and 7 that half the medium was replaced with IL-2 medium.

The sequenced sample was CD4+ T cells from PBMCs cultured with HCoV-229E spike peptides, obtained after COVID-19 vaccination. The rearrangement joins TRBV2 to TRBJ1-2; TRBD1 agrees at 7 bases. The TCR was taken from a human donor who received a COVID-19 vaccine. As DNA, the CDR3 is TGTGCCAGCAGTGAACTAGAGACAGGGTATTATGGCTACACCTTC. It specifies CASSELETGYYGYTF.